This T cell receptor beta chain was observed in a study of blood T cell repertoires in COVID-19. The overall study: Some COVID-19 samples were acute and others convalescent; all came from the United States, Italy and Spain. From T cells, B-cell-depleted T cells, or PBMCs came the material, which was cDNA or gDNA.

Trimming shortened V by 3 bases and J by 6 bases, and 16 bases separated the two germline ends. This CDR3 spans 15 amino acids. Looked up from germline, CDR1 is SGHTS and CDR2 is YDEGEE. Methods used by the authors: Reference gene primer amplification gave estimated nucleated cell counts. Profiling relied on immunoSEQ multiplex PCR, and the TCRdb table lists in-frame clones only, not all of them. D and trimming come from the DNA, and the V and J calls and clone size come from that table. This table holds 80,000 to 100,000 clones, around 96% found once. Sequenced sample: peripheral blood. V and J are TRBV5-8 and TRBJ1-5, with D hard to call. This sequence originates from a human donor with active COVID-19. The donor label of this sample is uncertain. The CDR3 sequence: CASSSMGSRGQPQHF. As DNA, the CDR3 is TGTGCCAGCAGCTCGATGGGGAGTCGAGGTCAGCCCCAGCATTTT.